This entry concerns a single T cell receptor beta chain. This CDR3 is also generated by other DNA sequences in the sample. The PCR used 60 Vbeta and 13 Jbeta primers. The repertoire was sequenced with immunoSEQ multiplex PCR; TCRdb's copy has only in-frame clones and lacks some. The sample gives around 69,000 clones, 55% to 80% of which show up once; 7.6% is in the top ten. The V gene's germline CDR1 is MNHNS and CDR2 SASEGT. The CDR3 runs to 14 residues. V gave up 4 bases and J gave up 2 bases; unmatched junction bases: 3. These data belong to a study of cytomegalovirus exposure and HLA in healthy donors.

V is TRBV6-1 and J is TRBJ1-1, with TRBD1 matching 8 bases. This receptor was obtained from a man aged 35 to 55 in good health and CMV-seropositive. Sequencing was done on a sample of PBMCs. CDR3: CASSVQGANTEAFF. In DNA, the CDR3 is TGTGCCAGCAGTGTTCAGGGGGCTAACACTGAAGCTTTCTTT.